This note documents a single TCR beta chain sequence. Sequenced by immunoSEQ multiplex PCR; TCRdb stores in-frame clones only, minus some. The sample gives approximately 68,000 clones, about nine tenths of which show up once; around 1.4% is in the top ten. The data stem from a study of T cell changes during pregnancy in multiple sclerosis. CDR3 length: 15 amino acids. The germline V and J ends were trimmed by 2 bases and 6 bases, with 14 bases remaining between them. Per the germline V gene, CDR1 is SGHDT and CDR2 is YYEEEE. Sequencing was performed on peripheral blood, taken in the second trimester of pregnancy. The receptor was isolated from a female donor with multiple sclerosis, enrolled in a pregnancy study. The rearrangement joins TRBV5-6 to TRBJ2-2, with D possibly TRBD1 on 6 matching bases. The CDR3 protein is CASSFVSQGAGELFF. The CDR3 DNA follows: TGTGCCAGCAGCTTCGTCTCACAGGGAGCCGGGGAGCTGTTTTTT.